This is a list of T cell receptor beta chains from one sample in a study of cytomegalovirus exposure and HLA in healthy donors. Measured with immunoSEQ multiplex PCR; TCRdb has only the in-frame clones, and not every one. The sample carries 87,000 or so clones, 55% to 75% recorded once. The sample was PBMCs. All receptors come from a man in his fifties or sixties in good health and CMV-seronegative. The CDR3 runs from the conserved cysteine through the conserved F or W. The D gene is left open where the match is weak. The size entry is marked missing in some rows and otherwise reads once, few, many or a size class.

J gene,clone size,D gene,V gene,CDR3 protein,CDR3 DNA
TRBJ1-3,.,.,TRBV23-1,CASSHAVVTPLSGNTIYF,TGCGCCAGCAGTCACGCCGTTGTGACACCCCTCTCTGGAAACACCATATATTTT
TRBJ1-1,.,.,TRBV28,CASSPVGGTEAFF,TGTGCCAGCAGTCCAGTGGGGGGCACTGAAGCTTTCTTT
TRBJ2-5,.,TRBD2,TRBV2,CASSPLAGAGQETQYF,TGTGCCAGCAGTCCTCTAGCGGGGGCGGGACAAGAGACCCAGTACTTC
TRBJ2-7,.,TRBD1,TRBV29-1,CSGTGTAYEQYF,TGCAGCGGGACTGGGACAGCCTACGAGCAGTACTTC
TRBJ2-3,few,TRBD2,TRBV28,CASSPLTSGYTDTQYF,TGTGCCAGCAGTCCCTTGACTAGCGGGTACACAGATACGCAGTATTTT
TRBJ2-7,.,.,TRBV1,CTSSPPSPQAGETYEQYF,TGCACCAGCAGCCCGCCCTCCCCTCAAGCGGGAGAAACCTACGAGCAGTACTTC
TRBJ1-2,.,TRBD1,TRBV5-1,CASSLQGQAAYGYTF,TGCGCCAGCAGCTTGCAAGGACAGGCGGCATATGGCTACACCTTC
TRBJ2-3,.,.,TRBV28,CASSPHAKLAGDTQYF,TGTGCCAGCAGTCCCCACGCAAAACTAGCCGGAGATACGCAGTATTTT
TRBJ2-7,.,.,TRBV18,CASSPLSSAKGEQYF,TGTGCCAGCTCACCACTTTCCAGCGCGAAGGGGGAGCAGTACTTC
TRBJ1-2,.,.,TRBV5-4,CASSLAGAKGYTF,TGTGCCAGCAGCTTGGCAGGGGCGAAAGGCTACACCTTC
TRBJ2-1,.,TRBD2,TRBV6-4,CASSVLAGISGNEQFF,TGTGCCAGCAGTGTGCTAGCGGGTATCTCAGGGAATGAGCAGTTCTTC
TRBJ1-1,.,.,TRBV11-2,CASSEIWNTEAFF,TGTGCCAGCAGCGAGATCTGGAACACTGAAGCTTTCTTT
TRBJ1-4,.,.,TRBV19,CASSIVQGFSTNEKLFF,TGTGCCAGTAGTATAGTGCAGGGATTCTCAACTAATGAAAAACTGTTTTTT
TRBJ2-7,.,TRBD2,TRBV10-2,CASSDAGGFYEQYF,TGCGCCAGCTCGGACGCGGGAGGGTTCTACGAGCAGTACTTC
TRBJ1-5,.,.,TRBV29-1,CSVQSGINQPQHF,TGCAGCGTTCAAAGCGGAATTAATCAGCCCCAGCATTTT
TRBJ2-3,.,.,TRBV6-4,CASSVMWRSTDTQYF,TGTGCCAGCAGTGTAATGTGGAGAAGCACAGATACGCAGTATTTT
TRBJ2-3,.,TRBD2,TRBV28,CASNRAGGNTDTQYF,TGTGCCAGCAACCGAGCGGGGGGCAACACAGATACGCAGTATTTT
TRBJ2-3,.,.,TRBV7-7,CALSRKGHLTDTQYF,TGTGCACTGAGCCGTAAGGGGCATTTGACAGATACGCAGTATTTT
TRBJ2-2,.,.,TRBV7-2,CASSPSGSVTGELFF,TGTGCCAGCAGCCCCTCAGGCTCGGTAACCGGGGAGCTGTTTTTT
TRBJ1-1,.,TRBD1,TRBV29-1,CSVADRGSAFF,TGCAGCGTCGCGGACAGGGGGTCAGCTTTCTTT
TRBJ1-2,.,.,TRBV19,CASSINQGSGGYTF,TGTGCCAGTAGTATAAACCAGGGGTCGGGTGGCTACACCTTC
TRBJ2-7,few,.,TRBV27,CASSYSSGSYEQYF,TGTGCCAGCAGTTACTCCTCAGGGTCCTACGAGCAGTACTTC
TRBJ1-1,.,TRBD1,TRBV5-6,CASSLVTGGFREAFF,TGTGCCAGCAGCTTAGTGACAGGGGGCTTCCGTGAAGCTTTCTTT
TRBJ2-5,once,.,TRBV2,CASSGQGREQYF,TGTGCCAGCAGTGGACAGGGCCGGGAGCAGTACTTC
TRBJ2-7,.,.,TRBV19,CASRTLDRLLTYEQYF,TGTGCCAGTAGGACTTTAGACAGGCTATTGACCTACGAGCAGTACTTC
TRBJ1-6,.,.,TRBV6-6,CATIRTGYNSPLHF,TGTGCCACGATACGAACGGGGTATAATTCACCCCTCCACTTT
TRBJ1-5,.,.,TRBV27,CASSPRRGRDNQPQHF,TGTGCCAGCAGTCCTCGACGCGGGCGCGACAATCAGCCCCAGCATTTT
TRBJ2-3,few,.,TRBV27,CASSLGTHSRTDTQYF,TGTGCCAGCAGTTTAGGGACTCACTCTCGCACAGATACGCAGTATTTT
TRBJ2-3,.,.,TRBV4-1,CASSQGALDTQYF,TGCGCCAGCAGCCAAGGGGCCTTAGATACGCAGTATTTT
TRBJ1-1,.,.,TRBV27,CASSFRGGVDTEAFF,TGTGCCAGCAGTTTTCGAGGGGGGGTTGACACTGAAGCTTTCTTT
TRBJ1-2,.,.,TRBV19,CASSKAGENGYTF,TGTGCCAGTAGTAAAGCAGGGGAAAATGGCTACACCTTC
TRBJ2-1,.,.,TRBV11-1,CASSLRNEQFF,TGTGCCAGCAGCCTTCGTAATGAGCAGTTCTTC